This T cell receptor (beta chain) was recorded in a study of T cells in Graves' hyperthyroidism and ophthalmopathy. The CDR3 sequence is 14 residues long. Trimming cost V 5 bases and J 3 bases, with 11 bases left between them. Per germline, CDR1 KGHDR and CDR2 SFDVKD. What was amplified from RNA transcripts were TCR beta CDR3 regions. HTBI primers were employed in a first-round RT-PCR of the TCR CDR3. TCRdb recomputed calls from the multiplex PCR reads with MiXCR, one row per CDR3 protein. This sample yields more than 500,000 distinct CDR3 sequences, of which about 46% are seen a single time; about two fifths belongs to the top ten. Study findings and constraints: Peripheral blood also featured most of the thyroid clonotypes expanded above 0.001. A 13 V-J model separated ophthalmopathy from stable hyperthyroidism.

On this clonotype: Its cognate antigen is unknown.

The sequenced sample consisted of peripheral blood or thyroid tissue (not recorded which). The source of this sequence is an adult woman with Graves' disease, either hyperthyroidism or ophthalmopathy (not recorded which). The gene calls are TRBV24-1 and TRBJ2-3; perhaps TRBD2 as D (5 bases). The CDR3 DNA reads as TGTGCCACCAGTGCCAGCGGTGGAACAGATACGCAGTATTTT. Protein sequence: CATSASGGTDTQYF.